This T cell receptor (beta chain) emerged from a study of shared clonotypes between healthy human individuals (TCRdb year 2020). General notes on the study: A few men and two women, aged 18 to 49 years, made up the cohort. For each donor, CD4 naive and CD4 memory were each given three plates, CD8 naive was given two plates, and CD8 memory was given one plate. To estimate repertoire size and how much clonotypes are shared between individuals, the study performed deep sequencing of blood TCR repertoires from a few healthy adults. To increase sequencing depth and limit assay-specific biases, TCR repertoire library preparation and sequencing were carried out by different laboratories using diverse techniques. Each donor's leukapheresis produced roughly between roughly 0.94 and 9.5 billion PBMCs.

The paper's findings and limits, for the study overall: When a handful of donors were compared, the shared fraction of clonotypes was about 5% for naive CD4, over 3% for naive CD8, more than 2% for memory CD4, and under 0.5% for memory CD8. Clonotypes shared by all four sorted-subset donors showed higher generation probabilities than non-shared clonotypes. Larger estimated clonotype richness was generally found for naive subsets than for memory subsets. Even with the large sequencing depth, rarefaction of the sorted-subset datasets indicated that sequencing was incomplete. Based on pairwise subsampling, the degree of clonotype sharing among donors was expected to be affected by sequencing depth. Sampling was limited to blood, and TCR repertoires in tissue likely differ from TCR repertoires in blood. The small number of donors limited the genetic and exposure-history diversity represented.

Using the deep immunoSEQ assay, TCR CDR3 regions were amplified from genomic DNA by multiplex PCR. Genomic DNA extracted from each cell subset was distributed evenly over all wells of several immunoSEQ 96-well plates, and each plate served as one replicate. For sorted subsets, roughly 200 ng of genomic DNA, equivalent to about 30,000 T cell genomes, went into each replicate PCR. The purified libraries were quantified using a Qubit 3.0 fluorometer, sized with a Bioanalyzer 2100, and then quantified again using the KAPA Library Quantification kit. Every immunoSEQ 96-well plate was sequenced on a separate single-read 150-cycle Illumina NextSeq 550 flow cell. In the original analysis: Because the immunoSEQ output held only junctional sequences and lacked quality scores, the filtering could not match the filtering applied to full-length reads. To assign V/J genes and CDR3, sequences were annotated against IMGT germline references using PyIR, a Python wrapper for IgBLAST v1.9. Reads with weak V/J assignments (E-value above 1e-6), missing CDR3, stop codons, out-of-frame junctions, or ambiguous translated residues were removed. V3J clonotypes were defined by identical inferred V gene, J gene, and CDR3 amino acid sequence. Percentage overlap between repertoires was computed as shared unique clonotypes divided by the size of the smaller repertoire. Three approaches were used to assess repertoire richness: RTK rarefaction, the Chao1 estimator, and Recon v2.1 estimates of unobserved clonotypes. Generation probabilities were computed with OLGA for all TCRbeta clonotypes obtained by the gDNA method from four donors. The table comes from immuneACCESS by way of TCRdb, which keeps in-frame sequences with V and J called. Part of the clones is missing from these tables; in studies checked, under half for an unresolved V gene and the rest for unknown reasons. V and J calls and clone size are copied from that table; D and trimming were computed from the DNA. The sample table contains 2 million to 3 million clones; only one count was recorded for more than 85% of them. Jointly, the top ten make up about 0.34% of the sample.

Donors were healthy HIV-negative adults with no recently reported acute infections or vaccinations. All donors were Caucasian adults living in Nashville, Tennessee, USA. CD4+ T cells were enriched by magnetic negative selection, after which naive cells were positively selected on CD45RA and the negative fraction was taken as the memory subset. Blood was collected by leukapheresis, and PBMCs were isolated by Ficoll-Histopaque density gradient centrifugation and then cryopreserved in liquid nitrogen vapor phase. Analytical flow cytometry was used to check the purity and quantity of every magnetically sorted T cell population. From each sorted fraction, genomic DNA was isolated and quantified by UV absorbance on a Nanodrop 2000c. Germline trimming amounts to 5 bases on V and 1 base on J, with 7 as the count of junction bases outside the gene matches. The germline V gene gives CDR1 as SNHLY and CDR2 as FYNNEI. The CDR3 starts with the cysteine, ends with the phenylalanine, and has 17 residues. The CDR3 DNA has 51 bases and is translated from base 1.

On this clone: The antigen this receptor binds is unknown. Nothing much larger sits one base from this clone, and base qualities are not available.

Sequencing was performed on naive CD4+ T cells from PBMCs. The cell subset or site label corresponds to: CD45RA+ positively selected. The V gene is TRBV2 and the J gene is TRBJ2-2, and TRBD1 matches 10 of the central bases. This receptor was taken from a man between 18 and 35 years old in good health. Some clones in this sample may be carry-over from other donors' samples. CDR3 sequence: CASSPPTGGMNTGELFF. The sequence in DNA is TGTGCCAGCAGTCCTCCGACAGGGGGCATGAACACCGGGGAGCTGTTTTTT.